One sample yielded the 14 T cell receptor beta chains listed below, sequenced in a study of graft-versus-host responses after intestinal transplantation. Each mixed lymphocyte reaction held some 200,000 CFSE-labeled responders and some 200,000 irradiated violet-dye-labeled stimulators. The assay was immunoSEQ multiplex PCR, and TCRdb's table has in-frame clones only and misses some. In the table there are 8,000 to 11,000 clones, approximately 40% of which are singletons. Sequencing used alloreactive CD8+ T cells from a mixed lymphocyte reaction culture, obtained before intestinal transplant. Subset defined: CFSE-low proliferating T cells sorted from roughly 6-day pre-transplant mixed lymphocyte reaction (GvH or HvG direction). These receptors were taken from a human patient who received an intestinal transplant.

This sequence joins TRBV5-1 and TRBJ1-5; D remains ambiguous. Germline V gene sequence: CDR1 SGHRS, CDR2 YFSETQ. The length of the CDR3 is 21 residues. Deletions cut 0 bases from V and 0 bases from J, with 25 bases between. The DNA of the CDR3 is TGCGCCAGCAGCTTGGCCAAGCCCGACCCGTGGGGAGCTTATAGCAATCAGCCCCAGCATTTT. Residues: CASSLAKPDPWGAYSNQPQHF.

J is TRBJ2-7 and V is TRBV6-5; tentative D call: TRBD1 (5 bases). Looked up from germline, CDR1 is MNHEY and CDR2 is SVGAGI. V was shortened by 7 bases and J by 3 bases, with 10 bases between the two germline ends. The CDR3 extends over 12 amino acids. CDR3 region: CASTQTDYEQYF. The CDR3 DNA follows: TGTGCCAGCACCCAGACAGACTACGAGCAGTACTTC.

The V call is TRBV27, the J call TRBJ2-7; D is possibly TRBD1 (7 bases). V was clipped by 2 bases and J by 5 bases, with 13 bases between them. CDR1 MNHEY and CDR2 SMNVEV come from the germline V gene (reference sequence). The CDR3 runs 14 residues. CDR3 in amino acids: CASSLSFRGDEQYF. The CDR3 DNA sequence: TGTGCCAGCAGTTTAAGTTTCAGGGGGGACGAGCAGTACTTC.

The CDR3 sequence: CASSESAGDYDEQYF. The CDR3 coding sequence is TGTGCCAGCAGTGAATCGGCAGGGGACTACGACGAGCAGTACTTC. The chain links TRBV6-1 to TRBJ2-7, with D perhaps TRBD2 (7 bases). Trimming took 2 bases from V and 5 from J, leaving 16 bases between them. The germline CDR1 and CDR2 sequences are MNHNS and SASEGT. The CDR3 is 15 amino acids.

This chain joins TRBV10-3 and TRBJ2-5; TRBD1 is a possible D gene (5 bases). Germline CDR1 ENHRY, CDR2 SYGVKD. This CDR3 region has 15 residues. V was clipped by 2 bases and J by 1 base, with 11 bases between them. In DNA, the CDR3 is TGTGCCATCAGTGAGCCCGGACACGTCCAAGAGACCCAGTACTTC. Protein product: CAISEPGHVQETQYF.

The chain has TRBV4-1 and TRBJ2-1; D not resolved. From germline, CDR1 is MGHRA and CDR2 YSYEKL. The germline V and J ends were trimmed by 0 bases and 3 bases, with 9 bases remaining between them. The CDR3 sequence is 15 residues long. The CDR3: CASSQDSSSYNEQFF. For the CDR3, the DNA is TGCGCCAGCAGCCAAGATTCGTCGAGCTACAATGAGCAGTTCTTC.

V gene TRBV30 combines with J gene TRBJ1-2; 7 bases are a match to TRBD1. This CDR3 is 13 amino acids long. V trimming: 0 bases; J trimming: 7 bases; junction bases outside the gene matches: 5. Per germline, CDR1 GTSNPN and CDR2 SVGIG (reference sequence). The CDR3 DNA reads as TGTGCCTGGAGTGTACAGGGGTGGAGTGGCTACACCTTC. Translated: CAWSVQGWSGYTF.

This clone was detected once. The rearrangement links TRBV27 to TRBJ2-3; D gene uncertain. Trimming pared 5 bases from V and 0 bases from J, leaving 6 bases between. Per germline, CDR1 MNHEY and CDR2 SMNVEV (reference sequence). The length of the CDR3 is 13 residues. This CDR3 reads CASSPFSTDTQYF. The CDR3 DNA follows: TGTGCCAGCAGTCCCTTCAGCACAGATACGCAGTATTTT.

This clone was observed a few times. This chain joins TRBV13 and TRBJ1-1; maybe TRBD1 (6 bases). This CDR3 is built from 14 residues. Germline values: CDR1 PRHDT, CDR2 FYEKMQ (reference sequence). V shed 0 bases and J shed 1 base, with 6 bases lying between them. CDR3 in amino acids: CASSLGQGNTEAFF. The CDR3 coding sequence is TGTGCCAGCAGCTTAGGACAGGGGAACACTGAAGCTTTCTTT.

The gene calls are TRBV9 and TRBJ1-2; D is uncertain. This CDR3 has 11 residues. Germline lookup yields CDR1 SGDLS and CDR2 YYNGEE. Trimming stripped 10 bases from V and 4 bases from J, with 11 bases between. CDR3 nucleotide sequence: TGTGCCGGCCTCCCCCCCTATGGCTACACCTTC. Translating gives CAGLPPYGYTF.

The V and J genes are TRBV7-9 and TRBJ2-1; tentatively, D is TRBD2 (5 bases). There are 15 residues in the CDR3. The ends were cut back, 5 bases at V and 0 bases at J, with 11 bases in the middle. The germline V gene encodes CDR1 SEHNR and CDR2 FQNEAQ (reference sequence). The CDR3: CASSPEAVSYNEQFF. The CDR3 region has the DNA TGTGCCAGCAGCCCCGAAGCGGTCTCCTACAATGAGCAGTTCTTC.

This clone has just a few counts. The genes are TRBV5-5 and TRBJ2-7, with D possibly matching TRBD1 (5 bases). This CDR3 contains 14 residues. The V end lost 0 bases, the J end lost 2 bases, and 9 bases lay between the germline ends. CDR1 and CDR2 (germline): SGHKS, YYEKEE (reference sequence). The DNA for the CDR3 is TGTGCCAGCAGCTTGGAGGGGAATGCCTACGAGCAGTACTTC. It specifies CASSLEGNAYEQYF.

This chain uses TRBV7-3 with TRBJ2-3; no clear D. Germline V lookup: CDR1 SGHTA, CDR2 FQGTGA. The V end was cut by 5 bases, the J end by 4 bases, with 13 bases between. The CDR3 is 14 amino acids. DNA for the CDR3: TGTGCCAGCAGCCCCAATTTACTCCCAGATACGCAGTATTTT. It encodes CASSPNLLPDTQYF. The whole variable domain, remainder taken from reference TRBV7-3 and TRBJ2-3, is GAGVSQTPSNKVTEKGKYVELRCDPISGHTALYWYRQSLGQGPEFLIYFQGTGAADDSGLPNDRFFAVRPEGSVSTLKIQRTERGDSAVYLCASSPNLLPDTQYFGPGTRLTVL.

The chain carries TRBV9 and TRBJ2-3, with a weak D call TRBD1 (5 bases). V shed 0 bases and J shed 6 bases, with 5 bases lying between them. CDR1 is SGDLS and CDR2 is YYNGEE in the germline V gene. CDR3 length: 12 amino acids. The chain's CDR3 is CASSVEGDTQYF. The CDR3 DNA reads TGTGCCAGCAGCGTAGAGGGGGATACGCAGTATTTT.